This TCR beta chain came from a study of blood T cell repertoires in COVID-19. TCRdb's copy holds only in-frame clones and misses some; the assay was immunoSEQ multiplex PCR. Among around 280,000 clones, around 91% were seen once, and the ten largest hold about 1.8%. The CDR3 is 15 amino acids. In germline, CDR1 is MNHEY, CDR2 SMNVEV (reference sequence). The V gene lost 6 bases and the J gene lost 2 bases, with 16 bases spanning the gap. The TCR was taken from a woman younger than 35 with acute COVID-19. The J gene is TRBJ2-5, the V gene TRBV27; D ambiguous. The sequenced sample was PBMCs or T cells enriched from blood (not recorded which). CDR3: CASRGVGAGQETQYF. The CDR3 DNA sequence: TGTGCCAGCAGGGGTGTAGGTGCAGGTCAAGAGACCCAGTACTTC.